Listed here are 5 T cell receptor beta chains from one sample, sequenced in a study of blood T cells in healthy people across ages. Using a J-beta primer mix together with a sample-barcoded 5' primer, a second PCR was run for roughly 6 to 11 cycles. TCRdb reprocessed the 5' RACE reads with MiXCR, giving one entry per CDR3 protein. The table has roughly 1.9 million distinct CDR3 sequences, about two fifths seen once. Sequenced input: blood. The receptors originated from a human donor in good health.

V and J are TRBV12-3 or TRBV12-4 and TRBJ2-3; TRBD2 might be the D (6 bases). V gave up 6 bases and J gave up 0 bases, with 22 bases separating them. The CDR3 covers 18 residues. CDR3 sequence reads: CASRGWGGIASSTDTQYF. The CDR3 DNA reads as TGTGCCAGCAGGGGATGGGGAGGAATCGCCTCTAGCACAGATACGCAGTATTTT.

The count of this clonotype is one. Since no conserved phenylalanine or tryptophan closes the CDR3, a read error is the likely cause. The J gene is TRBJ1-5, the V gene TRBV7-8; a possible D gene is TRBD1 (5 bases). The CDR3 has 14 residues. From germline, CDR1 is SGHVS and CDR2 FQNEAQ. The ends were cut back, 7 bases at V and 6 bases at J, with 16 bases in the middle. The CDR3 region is CASTVDRLPQPQHV. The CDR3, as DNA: TGTGCCAGCACCGTCGACAGATTACCTCAGCCCCAGCATGTT.

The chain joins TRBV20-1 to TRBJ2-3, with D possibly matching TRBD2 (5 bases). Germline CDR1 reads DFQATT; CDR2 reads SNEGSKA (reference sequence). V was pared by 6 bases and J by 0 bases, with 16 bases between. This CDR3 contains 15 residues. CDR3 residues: CSAPSRRRSTDTQYF. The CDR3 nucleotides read TGCAGTGCCCCATCCCGGCGGAGGAGCACAGATACGCAGTATTTT.

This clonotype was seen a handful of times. CDR3 nucleotides: TGCAGTGGCGGCGGGCGTGGGTTGTATGAGCAGTTCTTC. Amino acid sequence: CSGGGRGLYEQFF. J is TRBJ2-1 and V is TRBV20-1; D is possibly TRBD2 (5 bases). This CDR3 has 13 amino acids. The germline V and J ends were trimmed by 7 bases and 8 bases, with 18 bases remaining between them. Germline V lookup: CDR1 DFQATT, CDR2 SNEGSKA (reference sequence).

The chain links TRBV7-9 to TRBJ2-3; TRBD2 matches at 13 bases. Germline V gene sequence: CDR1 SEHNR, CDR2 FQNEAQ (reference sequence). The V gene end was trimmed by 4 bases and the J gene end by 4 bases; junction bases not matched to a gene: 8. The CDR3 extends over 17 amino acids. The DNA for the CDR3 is TGTGCCAGCAGCTCGCCGCTACTAGCGGGGGGGGCAGATACGCAGTATTTT. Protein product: CASSSPLLAGGADTQYF.